This T cell receptor beta chain stems from a study of cytomegalovirus exposure and HLA in healthy donors. Notes on the study in general: Rare TCR sequences predominated, though certain public TCRs were found in many donors. Confirmation was obtained in vitro that a few CMV-associated chains are specific for CMV antigens.

V gave up 6 bases and J gave up 12 bases, with 8 bases separating them. The length of the CDR3 is 10 residues. CDR1 MDHEN and CDR2 SYDVKM come from the germline V gene. Sequencing was performed with immunoSEQ multiplex PCR; in TCRdb, only in-frame clones are kept and a portion is missing. This repertoire shows 120,000 to 150,000 clones, about 89% found once; its top ten account for 2.5% to 4%. On this clone: Antigen unknown.

The sample was PBMCs. This TCR was recovered from a woman between 18 and 29 years old in good health and CMV-seropositive. The V call is TRBV28, the J call TRBJ1-4; D is unresolved. CDR3 sequence reads: CASRREELFF. The CDR3 bases are TGTGCCAGCAGGAGGGAGGAACTGTTTTTT.